Shown below are 8 T cell receptor beta chains from a single sample sequenced in a study of blood T cell repertoires in COVID-19. The table came from immunoSEQ multiplex PCR; TCRdb's copy has only in-frame clones and leaves some out. In the table there are 200,000 to 250,000 clones, about four fifths of which are singletons. The specimen sequenced was PBMCs or T cells enriched from blood (not recorded which). The origin of the receptors is a woman aged 55 to 70 who had recovered from COVID-19.

The chain is built from TRBV6-5 and TRBJ2-1, with TRBD2 as a possible D gene (5 bases). Trimming shortened V by 4 bases and J by 10 bases, and 20 bases separated the two germline ends. Germline CDR1 and CDR2: MNHEY and SVGAGI. This CDR3 spans 15 amino acids. For the CDR3, the DNA is TGTGCCAGCAGTTCAGTTCCCAGTCCCCCGGGAGAGCAGTTCTTC. Protein sequence: CASSSVPSPPGEQFF.

The rearrangement links TRBV19 to TRBJ1-1; D not certain. V was pared by 2 bases and J by 6 bases, with 10 bases between. The germline V gene encodes CDR1 LNHDA and CDR2 SQIVND (reference sequence). The CDR3 spans 13 residues. DNA of the CDR3: TGTGCCAGTAGTATAATGAGTCCGGCTGAAGCTTTCTTT. Residues: CASSIMSPAEAFF. Full variable domain (rest looked up from reference TRBV19 and TRBJ1-1): DGGITQSPKYLFRKEGQNVTLSCEQNLNHDAMYWYRQDPGQGLRLIYYSQIVNDFQKGDIAEGYSVSREKKESFPLTVTSAQKNPTAFYLCASSIMSPAEAFFGQGTRLTVV.

This clone has ten or more counts. The chain uses TRBV13 and TRBJ1-1, with D perhaps TRBD1 (6 bases). The CDR3 runs to 16 residues. Trimming took 3 bases from V and 3 from J, leaving 17 bases between them. CDR1 is PRHDT and CDR2 is FYEKMQ in the germline V gene (reference sequence). CDR3 in amino acids: CASSFAGVGIDTEAFF. In DNA form, the CDR3 reads TGTGCCAGCAGCTTCGCAGGGGTGGGAATTGACACTGAAGCTTTCTTT.

The chain combines TRBV5-1 with TRBJ2-1; possible D gene TRBD1, 5 bases. The CDR3 consists of 14 residues. V dropped 6 bases and J dropped 0 bases, with 10 bases sitting between them. Germline CDR1 SGHRS, CDR2 YFSETQ. DNA of the CDR3: TGCGCCAGCACCGCCGACAGCTCCTACAATGAGCAGTTCTTC. It yields the protein CASTADSSYNEQFF. The whole variable domain, filled in from reference TRBV5-1 and TRBJ2-1, reads KAGVTQTPRYLIKTRGQQVTLSCSPISGHRSVSWYQQTPGQGLQFLFEYFSETQRNKGNFPGRFSGRQFSNSRSEMNVSTLELGDSALYLCASTADSSYNEQFFGPGTRLTVL.

The CDR3, as DNA: TGTGATCAGGACTGGGACAGGGGATGTTTGAATCAGCCCCAGCATTTT. Translating it yields CDQDWDRGCLNQPQHF. V usage is TRBV5-4 and J usage is TRBJ1-5; 10 nucleotides line up with TRBD1. This CDR3 comprises 16 residues. Germline CDR1 is SGHNT and CDR2 is YYREEE (reference sequence).

The V gene is TRBV6-5, the J gene TRBJ1-4; D is ambiguous. V was pared by 2 bases and J by 7 bases, with 5 bases between. Looked up from germline, CDR1 is MNHEY and CDR2 is SVGAGI. The CDR3 extends over 12 amino acids. CDR3 nucleotide sequence: TGTGCCAGCAGTTACGACATTGAAAAACTGTTTTTT. Encoded protein: CASSYDIEKLFF.

This chain connects TRBV19 to TRBJ1-2, with D tentatively TRBD1 (6 bases). The CDR3 sequence is 15 residues long. With 3 bases removed from V and 4 bases from J, the gap between germline ends came to 15 bases. From germline, CDR1 is LNHDA and CDR2 SQIVND (reference sequence). The CDR3 sequence: CASSITLGQIYGYTF. CDR3 DNA: TGTGCCAGTAGTATTACCCTCGGACAGATCTATGGCTACACCTTC.

This clone has only a few counts. The chain joins TRBV20-1 to TRBJ2-7; D gene uncertain. Looked up from germline, CDR1 is DFQATT and CDR2 is SNEGSKA (reference sequence). The germline V and J ends were trimmed by 5 bases and 2 bases, with 7 bases remaining between them. CDR3 length: 11 residues. CDR3 nucleotide sequence: TGCAGTGCTTGGGCCACCTACGAGCAGTACTTC. Amino acid sequence: CSAWATYEQYF.